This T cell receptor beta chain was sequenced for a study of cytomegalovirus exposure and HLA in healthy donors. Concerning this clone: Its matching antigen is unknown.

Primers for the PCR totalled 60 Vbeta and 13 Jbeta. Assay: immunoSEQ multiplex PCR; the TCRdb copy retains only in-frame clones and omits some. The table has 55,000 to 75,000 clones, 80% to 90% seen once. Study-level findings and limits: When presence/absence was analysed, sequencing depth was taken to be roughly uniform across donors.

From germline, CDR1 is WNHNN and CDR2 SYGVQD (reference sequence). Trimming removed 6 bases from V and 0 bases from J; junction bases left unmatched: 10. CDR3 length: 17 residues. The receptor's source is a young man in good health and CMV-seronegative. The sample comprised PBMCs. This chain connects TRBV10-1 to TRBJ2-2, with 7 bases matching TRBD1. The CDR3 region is CASSGPPGQTNTGELFF. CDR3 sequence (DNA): TGCGCCAGCAGCGGCCCTCCGGGACAGACGAACACCGGGGAGCTGTTTTTT.